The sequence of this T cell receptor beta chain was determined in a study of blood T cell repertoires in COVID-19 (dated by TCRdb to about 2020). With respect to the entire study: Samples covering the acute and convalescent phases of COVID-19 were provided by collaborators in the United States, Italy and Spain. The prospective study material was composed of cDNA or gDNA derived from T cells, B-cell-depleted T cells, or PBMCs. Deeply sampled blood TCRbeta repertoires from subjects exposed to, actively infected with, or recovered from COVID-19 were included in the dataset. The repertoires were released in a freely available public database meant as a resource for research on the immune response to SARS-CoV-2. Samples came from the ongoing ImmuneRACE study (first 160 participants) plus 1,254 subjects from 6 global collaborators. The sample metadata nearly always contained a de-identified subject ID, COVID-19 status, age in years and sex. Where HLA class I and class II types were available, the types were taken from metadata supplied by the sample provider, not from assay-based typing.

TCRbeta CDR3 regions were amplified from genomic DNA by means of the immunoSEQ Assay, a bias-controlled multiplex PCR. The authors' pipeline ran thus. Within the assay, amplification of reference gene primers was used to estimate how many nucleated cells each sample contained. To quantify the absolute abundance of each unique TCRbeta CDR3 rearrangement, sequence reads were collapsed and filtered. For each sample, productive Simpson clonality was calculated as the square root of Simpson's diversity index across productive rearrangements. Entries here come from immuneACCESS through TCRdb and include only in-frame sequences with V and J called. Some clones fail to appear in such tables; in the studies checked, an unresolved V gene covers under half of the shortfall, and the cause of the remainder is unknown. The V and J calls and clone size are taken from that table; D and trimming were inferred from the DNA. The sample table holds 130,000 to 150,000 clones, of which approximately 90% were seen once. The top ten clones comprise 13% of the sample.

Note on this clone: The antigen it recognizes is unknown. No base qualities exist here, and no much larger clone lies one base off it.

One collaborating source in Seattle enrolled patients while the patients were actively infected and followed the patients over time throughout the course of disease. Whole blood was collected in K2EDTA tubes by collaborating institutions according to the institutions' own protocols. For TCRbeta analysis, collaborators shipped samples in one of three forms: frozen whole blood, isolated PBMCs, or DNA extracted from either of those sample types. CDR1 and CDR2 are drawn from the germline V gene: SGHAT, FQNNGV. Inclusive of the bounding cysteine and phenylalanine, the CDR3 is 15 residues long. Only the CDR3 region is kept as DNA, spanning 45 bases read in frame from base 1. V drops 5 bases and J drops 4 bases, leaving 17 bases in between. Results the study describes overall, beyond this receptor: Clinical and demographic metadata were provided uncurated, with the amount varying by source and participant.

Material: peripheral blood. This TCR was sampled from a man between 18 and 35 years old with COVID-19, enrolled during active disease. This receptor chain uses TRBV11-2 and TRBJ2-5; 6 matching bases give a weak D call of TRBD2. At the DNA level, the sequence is TGTGCCAGCAGCCCCGGGACTTTTGGGGGAGAGACCCAGTACTTC. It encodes CASSPGTFGGETQYF.